The T cell receptor beta chain described here comes from a study of Ad26.COV2.S vaccination and SARS-CoV-2 variants. The V segment lost 6 bases and the J segment 6 bases; nucleotides outside the gene matches: 5. Germline CDR1 reads MNHEY; CDR2 reads SVGAGI. The CDR3 has 13 amino acids. Clones were read by immunoSEQ multiplex PCR, and TCRdb kept only the in-frame ones, dropping some. The table records approximately 480,000 clones, around 88% of them present only once. Treatment reported: around 19 received Ad26.COV2.S at low or high dose, single or two shots; a few received placebo; per-sample allocation not given. Samples analyzed were those drawn on day 63 after the first vaccine or placebo injection.

This specimen consisted of peripheral blood, obtained in a trial of Ad26.COV2.S vaccine versus placebo. The source is a person between 18 and 59 years old who received the Ad26.COV2.S COVID-19 vaccine or a placebo. This chain links TRBV6-5 with TRBJ1-2; 9 positions match TRBD1. The CDR3 sequence: CASRKTGGHGYTF. Written as DNA, the CDR3 is TGTGCCAGCAGAAAAACAGGGGGCCATGGCTACACCTTC.